The present T cell receptor beta chain was sequenced within a study of spatial heterogeneity in lung cancer. On the study more broadly: Alpha-chain sequences were consistently detected in smaller numbers than beta-chain sequences.

As for time point: sample taken at primary tumor resection. Unsorted whole RNA from tumor, nontumor lung or frozen PBMC underwent sequencing. Patients with untreated early-stage non-small cell lung cancer, numbering approximately 70, were the donors. This clonotype was seen ten or more times. A unique molecular identifier was attached to every TCR cDNA molecule. TCRdb re-called the 5' RACE reads with MiXCR, one entry per CDR3 protein. The table lists about 50,000 distinct CDR3 sequences, approximately 7.6% of them singletons. This material consisted of PBMCs, taken at surgery. This TCR derives from a female donor with early-stage non-small cell lung cancer.

In DNA form, the CDR3 reads TGTGCCACCCCGGAAGCGGGGGGGCCCGCAGATACGCAGTATTTT. The encoded protein is CATPEAGGPADTQYF. The genes are TRBV7-9 and TRBJ2-3; 10 bases are shared with TRBD2. Germline V gene lookup returns CDR1 SEHNR and CDR2 FQNEAQ (reference sequence). The CDR3 spans 15 residues. Trimming cost V 10 bases and J 4 bases; bases outside gene matches: 11.